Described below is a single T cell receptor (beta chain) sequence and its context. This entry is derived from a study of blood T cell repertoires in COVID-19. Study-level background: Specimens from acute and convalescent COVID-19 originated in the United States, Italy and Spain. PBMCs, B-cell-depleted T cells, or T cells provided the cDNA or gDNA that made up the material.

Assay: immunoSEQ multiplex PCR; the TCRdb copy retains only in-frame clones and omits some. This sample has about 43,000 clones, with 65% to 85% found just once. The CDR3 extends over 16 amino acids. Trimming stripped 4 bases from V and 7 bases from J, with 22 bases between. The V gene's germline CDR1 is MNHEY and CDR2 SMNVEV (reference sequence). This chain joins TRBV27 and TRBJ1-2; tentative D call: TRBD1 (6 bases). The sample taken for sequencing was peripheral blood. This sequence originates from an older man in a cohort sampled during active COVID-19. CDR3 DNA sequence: TGTGCCAGCAGTTCCCGGGACACGGTATTAAGGGGTGGCTACACCTTC. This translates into CASSSRDTVLRGGYTF.